One and the same sample provided the 19 T cell receptor beta chains below, sequenced in a study of blood T cell repertoires in COVID-19. Using immunoSEQ multiplex PCR, the repertoire was profiled, and TCRdb retains in-frame clones only, with some absent. This sample has some 73,000 clones; 75% to 85% occur once, and the top ten carry around 9.6%. Material: peripheral blood. These TCRs come from a man in his fifties or sixties with COVID-19, enrolled during active disease.

The chain employs TRBV5-4 and TRBJ2-7, with a tentative D call TRBD1 (5 bases). Deletions cut 3 bases from V and 2 bases from J, with 12 bases between. The CDR3 consists of 14 residues. Germline CDR1 and CDR2: SGHNT and YYREEE (reference sequence). This chain's CDR3 is CASSSDSEPYEQYF. The CDR3 bases are TGTGCCAGCAGCTCCGACAGCGAGCCCTACGAGCAGTACTTC.

The V and J genes are TRBV4-1 and TRBJ2-3; 12 bases agree with TRBD1. This CDR3 has 16 amino acids. Germline loops: CDR1 MGHRA, CDR2 YSYEKL. V lost 0 bases to trimming and J lost 5 bases; unmatched junction nucleotides: 3. The CDR3 loop reads CASSQDWDRGRDTQYF. The CDR3 DNA is TGCGCCAGCAGCCAAGACTGGGACAGGGGGCGAGATACGCAGTATTTT.

V and J are TRBV30 and TRBJ2-3, with no clear D. CDR3 length: 15 amino acids. V lost 0 bases to trimming and J lost 0 bases, with 10 bases between them. The V gene's germline CDR1 is GTSNPN and CDR2 SVGIG (reference sequence). Written as DNA, the CDR3 is TGTGCCTGGAGTGTAACATATTCAAGCACAGATACGCAGTATTTT. This translates into CAWSVTYSSTDTQYF.

The chain couples TRBV11-2 to TRBJ1-5; D not certain. The CDR3 is 15 amino acids. In germline, CDR1 is SGHAT, CDR2 FQNNGV. Trimming took 2 bases from V and 3 from J, leaving 11 bases between them. The DNA of the CDR3 is TGTGCCAGCAGCTTACGGGTTGGAAACAATCAGCCCCAGCATTTT. Encoded protein: CASSLRVGNNQPQHF.

The chain is built from TRBV3-1 (or the pseudogene TRBV3-2) and TRBJ2-3, with TRBD2 as a possible D gene (6 bases). CDR3 length: 17 residues. Looked up from germline, CDR1 is LGHDT and CDR2 is YNNKEL (reference sequence). V dropped 4 bases and J dropped 4 bases, with 21 bases sitting between them. In DNA, the CDR3 is TGTGCCAGCAGCCCCCTCGGCGGAGGGCAAGGTTCAGATACGCAGTATTTT. Translation: CASSPLGGGQGSDTQYF.

V usage is TRBV4-2 and J usage is TRBJ2-5; 9 positions match TRBD2. The CDR3 contains 18 residues. Germline V gene lookup returns CDR1 LGHNA and CDR2 YNFKEQ. V lost 0 bases to trimming and J lost 5 bases; unmatched junction nucleotides: 13. In DNA form, the CDR3 reads TGTGCCAGCAGCCAAGATCGGCTTAGCGGGAGTTCGCAGGAGACCCAGTACTTC. Translating gives CASSQDRLSGSSQETQYF.

The chain employs TRBV7-3 and TRBJ2-1; D possibly corresponds to TRBD1 (7 bases). The germline V gene encodes CDR1 SGHTA and CDR2 FQGTGA. The CDR3 has 16 residues. The V end was cut by 5 bases, the J end by 6 bases, with 20 bases between. The CDR3 nucleotides read TGTGCCAGCAGCCCTTCAGGGGGGACAGCGAGCAATGAGCAGTTCTTC. Translation gives CASSPSGGTASNEQFF.

The rearrangement joins TRBV2 to TRBJ2-3, with 12 bases lining up with TRBD2. Trimming at V came to 8 bases and at J to 2 bases, leaving 5 bases not matched to a gene. This CDR3 spans 15 amino acids. CDR1 and CDR2 (germline): SNHLY, FYNNEI. The CDR3 loop is CASSRLAGVTDTQYF. The CDR3 region has the DNA TGTGCCAGCTCCCGACTAGCGGGAGTCACAGATACGCAGTATTTT.

Here the CDR3 DNA reads TGTGCCAGCTCCCCTACCGTACAGGGTTCCGGGACTAGCGGAACCTACAATGAGCAGTTCTTC. Its translation is CASSPTVQGSGTSGTYNEQFF. The chain couples TRBV18 to TRBJ2-1; 11 nucleotides line up with TRBD2. With V trimmed by 6 bases and J by 2 bases, 21 bases remained unmatched. Germline V gives CDR1 KGHSH, CDR2 LQKENI. This CDR3 comprises 21 residues.

The sample holds one count of this clone. V and J are TRBV10-3 and TRBJ1-5; D may be TRBD1 (5 bases). Germline V gene sequence: CDR1 ENHRY, CDR2 SYGVKD. This CDR3 contains 16 residues. V was pared by 0 bases and J by 1 base, with 10 bases between. The chain's CDR3 is CAISESGGGSNQPQHF. The CDR3 region has the DNA TGTGCCATCAGTGAGTCTGGGGGAGGGAGCAATCAGCCCCAGCATTTT.

This clone showed up just once. This chain uses TRBV3-1 (or the pseudogene TRBV3-2) with TRBJ1-1, with a tentative D call TRBD1 (6 bases). Trimming stripped 4 bases from V and 6 bases from J, with 12 bases between. Germline V lookup: CDR1 LGHDT, CDR2 YNNKEL (reference sequence). This CDR3 is built from 13 residues. The CDR3 region is CASSLGGGPEAFF. CDR3 bases: TGTGCCAGCAGCCTAGGCGGGGGCCCTGAAGCTTTCTTT.

The J gene is TRBJ2-1, the V gene TRBV7-3, with 13 bases that match TRBD2. The germline V gene encodes CDR1 SGHTA and CDR2 FQGTGA. This CDR3 is built from 15 residues. Losses at the gene ends were 5 bases for V and 4 bases for J; bases not matched to a gene: 2. As DNA, the CDR3 is TGTGCCAGCAGCCGGACTAGCGGGGGATACAATGAGCAGTTCTTC. Translation: CASSRTSGGYNEQFF.

The V gene is TRBV6-1, the J gene TRBJ1-3; no firm D call. CDR1 MNHNS and CDR2 SASEGT come from the germline V gene. V was cut by 0 bases and J by 7 bases, with 25 bases left in between. This CDR3 spans 19 amino acids. The CDR3 DNA reads as TGTGCCAGCAGTGAAGCGTGGAGTCTGGTGAGACGGTCGGGGAACACCATATATTTT. Its protein is CASSEAWSLVRRSGNTIYF.

The chain links TRBV4-1 to TRBJ1-1; D not resolved. With 0 bases removed from V and 5 bases from J, the gap between germline ends came to 16 bases. The germline V gene encodes CDR1 MGHRA and CDR2 YSYEKL. The CDR3 spans 16 residues. This chain's CDR3 is CASSQDEPSIGTEAFF. CDR3 coding DNA: TGCGCCAGCAGCCAAGATGAGCCCTCAATCGGGACTGAAGCTTTCTTT.

This clone was counted once. This chain uses TRBV4-3 with TRBJ2-3; 11 positions agree with TRBD1. J gave up 3 bases and V 4 bases, and 3 bases lay outside the gene matches. CDR3 size: 15 residues. Germline-derived CDR1 and CDR2 are LGHNA and YSLEER. The CDR3 sequence is CASSPGQGETDTQYF. In DNA, the CDR3 is TGCGCCAGCAGCCCGGGACAGGGGGAAACAGATACGCAGTATTTT.

J is TRBJ2-7 and V is TRBV5-1; 7 nucleotides agree with TRBD1. V was pared by 4 bases and J by 4 bases, with 11 bases of the junction left unmatched. The CDR3 loop spans 15 amino acids. Germline CDR1 SGHRS, CDR2 YFSETQ. CDR3 nucleotide sequence: TGCGCCAGCAGCCCGGGGACAGCCGGCGGATACGAGCAGTACTTC. Protein: CASSPGTAGGYEQYF.

The genes are TRBV5-1 and TRBJ2-2, with D unresolved. CDR1 and CDR2 from the germline V gene are SGHRS and YFSETQ. V dropped 0 bases and J dropped 4 bases, with 7 bases sitting between them. This CDR3 has 14 amino acids. CDR3 sequence reads: CASSLGHITGELFF. The DNA of the CDR3 is TGCGCCAGCAGCTTGGGGCACATCACCGGGGAGCTGTTTTTT.

The chain carries TRBV19 and TRBJ2-1, with 13 bases matching TRBD2. J lost 5 bases, V lost 6 bases, and 10 bases had no gene match. The CDR3 is 17 residues long. CDR1 and CDR2 (germline): LNHDA, SQIVND (reference sequence). In nucleotides, the CDR3 is TGTGCCAGTAGCCGAGACGAAACTAGCGGGAGGGACAATGAGCAGTTCTTC. It is translated as CASSRDETSGRDNEQFF.

The J gene is TRBJ2-1, the V gene TRBV9, with 11 bases aligning to TRBD2. Germline assignment: CDR1 SGDLS and CDR2 YYNGEE. Germline trimming cut 4 bases from V and 8 bases from J; bases unmatched to any gene: 8. CDR3 length: 15 amino acids. The DNA for the CDR3 is TGTGCCAGCAGCCGTACTAGCGGGAGCCATGATGAGCAGTTCTTC. Amino acids: CASSRTSGSHDEQFF.